The rows below give T cell receptor beta chains drawn from one sample of a study of CD4 T cells in relation to SARS-CoV-2 and coronaviruses. Generated by immunoSEQ multiplex PCR, the TCRdb table keeps only in-frame clones and is missing some. The sample includes 20,000 to 25,000 clones, approximately 84% of them seen just once. Their antigen targets remain unknown. The material sequenced was CD4+ T cells from PBMCs, cultured in vitro. These receptor sequences come from a human donor in good health. Both conserved end residues are part of each CDR3. Fields, in order: V gene, clone size, J gene, CDR3 length, CDR3 protein. The size entry is marked missing in some rows and otherwise reads once, few, many or a size class.

TRBV5-1	.	TRBJ2-1	11	CASREDNEQFF
TRBV20-1	once	TRBJ1-4	11	CSARVGEKLFF
TRBV6-2/TRBV6-3	.	TRBJ1-3	17	CASSYHRDRVSRNTIYF
TRBV27	.	TRBJ1-5	14	CASSPDSSNQPQHF
TRBV6-1	.	TRBJ2-7	13	CASSEGTSVVQYF
TRBV30	.	TRBJ1-1	13	CAWSVGMGTEAFF
TRBV6-2/TRBV6-3	.	TRBJ2-7	15	CASSYLGSSPYEQYF
TRBV18	.	TRBJ2-2	16	CASSPYSSANTGELFF
TRBV30	.	TRBJ2-3	13	CAWKGARTDTQYF
TRBV25-1	few	TRBJ1-5	14	CASSEGRNNQPQHF
TRBV10-3	.	TRBJ2-1	13	CAIMGVAEGEQFF
TRBV7-9	.	TRBJ2-1	16	CASSGLAGTSYNEQFF
TRBV19	once	TRBJ2-1	15	CASRTLGGRANEQFF
TRBV30	.	TRBJ2-3	15	CAWSVLDTSTDTQYF
TRBV5-1	.	TRBJ2-7	14	CASHLRDGEYEQYF
TRBV12-5	.	TRBJ2-3	18	CASGALTDGRTMTDTQYF
TRBV24-1	few	TRBJ2-5	13	CATSESGQMTQYF
TRBV12-2	.	TRBJ2-1	12	CASRSEVSEQFF
TRBV7-9	.	TRBJ1-2	14	CASSLWTGGVGYTF
TRBV19	.	TRBJ2-1	14	CASSIDRPINEQFF
TRBV7-2	.	TRBJ2-7	16	CASSLGPARTGYEQYF
TRBV7-9	.	TRBJ1-2	12	CASSLEGYGYTF
TRBV5-1	few	TRBJ2-1	16	CASSLSGLAGSHEQFF
TRBV10-3	once	TRBJ2-1	14	CAISESRSHNEQFF
TRBV27	.	TRBJ2-5	15	CASSQSGRARKTQYF
TRBV29-1	.	TRBJ2-7	14	CSVVSEKSSYEQYF
TRBV3-1/TRBV3-2	.	TRBJ2-7	16	CASSQGVLAGSGEQYF
TRBV7-9	.	TRBJ2-7	13	CASSKGLDYEQYF
TRBV6-5	.	TRBJ2-1	11	CASTLLGNQFF
TRBV19	.	TRBJ2-7	13	CASSSRQFGEQYF
TRBV6-4	.	TRBJ2-2	15	CASSRSGTNTGELFF
TRBV19	.	TRBJ1-2	13	CASSSPSPYGYTF
TRBV24-1	few	TRBJ2-3	17	CATSDTRTGDPTDTQYF
TRBV11-2	.	TRBJ2-1	13	CASRKLSYNEQFF